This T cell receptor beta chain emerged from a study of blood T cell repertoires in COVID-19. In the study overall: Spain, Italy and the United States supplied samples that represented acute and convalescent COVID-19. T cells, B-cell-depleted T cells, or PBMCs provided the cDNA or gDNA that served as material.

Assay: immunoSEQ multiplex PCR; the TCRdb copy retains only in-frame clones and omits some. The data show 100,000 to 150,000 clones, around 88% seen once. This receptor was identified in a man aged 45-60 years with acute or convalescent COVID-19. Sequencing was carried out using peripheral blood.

CDR3 region: CASSHRTGGFGYTF. The CDR3 DNA reads as TGTGCCAGCAGCCATCGGACAGGGGGTTTTGGCTACACCTTC. The rearrangement joins TRBV4-2 to TRBJ1-2; 10 bases line up with TRBD1. V gave up 3 bases and J gave up 7 bases; unmatched junction bases: 5. This CDR3 is built from 14 residues. Germline V gives CDR1 LGHNA, CDR2 YNFKEQ.